This is a list of T cell receptor beta chains from one sample in a study of T cell responses to AZD1222 COVID-19 vaccine. TCRdb's copy holds only in-frame clones and misses some; the assay was immunoSEQ multiplex PCR. The sample holds approximately 130,000 clones; around nine tenths are singletons and the top ten take approximately 1.2%. The source was peripheral blood, collected 28 days after the second AZD1222 dose. The source of these receptors is an adult who received the AZD1222 COVID-19 vaccine. Both conserved end residues are part of each CDR3. D genes are given only for firm matches. The size field is filled for only some rows; it gives once, few, many or a size class.

clone size,V gene,J gene,D gene,CDR3 protein,CDR3 DNA
NA,TRBV28,TRBJ2-7,NA,CASSLGAYEQYF,TGTGCCAGCAGTTTGGGGGCCTACGAGCAGTACTTC
few,TRBV7-3,TRBJ2-7,NA,CASSSRTGEQYF,TGTGCCAGCAGCTCCCGGACTGGCGAGCAGTACTTC
NA,TRBV7-9,TRBJ2-5,NA,CASSLGTLPVIETQYF,TGTGCCAGCAGCTTAGGGACCCTACCAGTTATAGAGACCCAGTACTTC
NA,TRBV4-3,TRBJ2-1,TRBD2,CASSWTSGDNEQFF,TGCGCCAGCAGCTGGACTAGCGGGGACAATGAGCAGTTCTTC
NA,TRBV7-9,TRBJ1-2,NA,CASSLLFTYGYTF,TGTGCCAGCAGCTTACTTTTTACCTATGGCTACACCTTC
NA,TRBV7-9,TRBJ1-2,NA,CASSLPGSNYGYTF,TGTGCCAGCAGCTTACCCGGTTCTAACTATGGCTACACCTTC
NA,TRBV20-1,TRBJ2-3,NA,CSAKTADTQYF,TGCAGTGCAAAGACTGCAGATACGCAGTATTTT
NA,TRBV28,TRBJ1-5,NA,CASSPLAGEYQPQHF,TGTGCCAGCAGTCCCCTCGCAGGGGAGTATCAGCCCCAGCATTTT
NA,TRBV29-1,TRBJ2-5,NA,CSVEVEETQYF,TGCAGCGTTGAAGTGGAAGAGACCCAGTACTTC
NA,TRBV19,TRBJ1-6,NA,CASSIAFNSPLHF,TGTGCCAGTAGTATAGCCTTTAATTCACCCCTCCACTTT
NA,TRBV7-9,TRBJ2-2,NA,CASSLFYTGELFF,TGTGCCAGCAGCTTATTCTACACCGGGGAGCTGTTTTTT
NA,TRBV28,TRBJ1-6,NA,CASNSDSPLHF,TGTGCCAGCAACTCTGATTCACCCCTCCACTTT
NA,TRBV28,TRBJ1-6,NA,CASSTNNSPLHF,TGTGCCAGCAGCACCAATAATTCACCCCTCCACTTT
NA,TRBV7-2,TRBJ2-2,NA,CASSFPDNTGELFF,TGTGCCAGCAGCTTCCCGGACAACACCGGGGAGCTGTTTTTT
NA,TRBV18,TRBJ1-4,NA,CASSPSATNEKLFF,TGTGCCAGCTCACCAAGTGCAACTAATGAAAAACTGTTTTTT
NA,TRBV7-2,TRBJ2-2,NA,CASSSRRWNTGELFF,TGTGCCAGCAGCTCCCGGAGGTGGAACACCGGGGAGCTGTTTTTT
NA,TRBV2,TRBJ1-3,NA,CASSEDIISGNTIYF,TGTGCCAGCAGTGAAGATATCATCTCTGGAAACACCATATATTTT
NA,TRBV24-1,TRBJ2-1,TRBD2,CATSDFVAGGTYNEQFF,TGTGCCACCAGTGATTTTGTAGCGGGAGGAACCTACAATGAGCAGTTCTTC
NA,TRBV19,TRBJ1-1,NA,CASRRDPGGTEAFF,TGTGCCAGTAGGCGGGATCCGGGGGGCACTGAAGCTTTCTTT
NA,TRBV27,TRBJ1-5,NA,CASSLMGRSNQPQHF,TGTGCCAGCAGTTTAATGGGGCGGAGCAATCAGCCCCAGCATTTT
NA,TRBV4-2,TRBJ2-3,NA,CASSPGHTVSTDTQYF,TGTGCCAGCAGCCCCGGACACACAGTTAGCACAGATACGCAGTATTTT
NA,TRBV11-1,TRBJ2-7,TRBD2,CASSHAGGGTYEQYF,TGTGCCAGCAGCCATGCAGGCGGGGGGACCTACGAGCAGTACTTC
NA,TRBV30,TRBJ1-2,NA,CAWWGLRYGYTF,TGTGCCTGGTGGGGACTGCGCTATGGCTACACCTTC
NA,TRBV9,TRBJ1-2,TRBD1,CASSVAAGGDYGYTF,TGTGCCAGCAGCGTAGCGGCAGGGGGGGACTATGGCTACACCTTC
NA,TRBV6-1,TRBJ2-5,TRBD2,CASSGGRLAGGPQETQYF,TGTGCCAGCAGTGGGGGCAGACTAGCGGGAGGGCCCCAAGAGACCCAGTACTTC